The 8 T cell receptor beta chains below were found in one sample sequenced in a study of blood T cell repertoires in COVID-19. TCRdb keeps only in-frame clones here, not all; method: immunoSEQ multiplex PCR. The data show roughly 34,000 clones, with around nine tenths seen just once and around 5% held by the top ten. Sequencing was done on a sample of peripheral blood. The receptors were gathered from a woman aged 70-85 years with active COVID-19.

The J gene is TRBJ2-2, the V gene TRBV6-1; D might be TRBD2 (5 bases). V was clipped by 3 bases and J by 1 base, with 9 bases between them. The germline V gene encodes CDR1 MNHNS and CDR2 SASEGT. The CDR3 consists of 15 residues. In nucleotides, the CDR3 is TGTGCCAGCAGTGACGTGACTATGAACACCGGGGAGCTGTTTTTT. This gives the protein CASSDVTMNTGELFF.

The J gene is TRBJ2-1, the V gene TRBV6-4; D possibly corresponds to TRBD2 (6 bases). V was clipped by 3 bases and J by 6 bases, with 15 bases between them. CDR1 MRHNA and CDR2 SNTAGT come from the germline V gene. The CDR3 spans 15 residues. The CDR3 loop is CASSDLLARINEQFF. The CDR3 nucleotides read TGTGCCAGCAGTGATTTGCTAGCGAGAATCAATGAGCAGTTCTTC.

The V and J genes are TRBV12-3 or TRBV12-4 and TRBJ1-2, with 7 nucleotides matching TRBD1. V shed 6 bases, J shed 3 bases, and the junction held 4 bases outside the gene matches. The CDR3 runs to 13 residues. The CDR3 bases are TGTGCCAGCAGCCCGGGACAGTACTATGGCTACACCTTC. Its protein product is CASSPGQYYGYTF.

This clone was detected a few times. The genes are TRBV19 and TRBJ2-3, with 10 bases fitting TRBD2. Germline CDR1 LNHDA, CDR2 SQIVND (reference sequence). The J segment lost 6 bases and the V segment lost 8 bases, leaving 8 bases of the junction unmatched. This CDR3 is built from 14 residues. The CDR3 nucleotides are TGTGCCAGTCGTCTTCTTAGCGGGGGGGATACGCAGTATTTT. Residues: CASRLLSGGDTQYF.

V and J are TRBV2 and TRBJ1-2; D remains unclear. There are 14 residues in the CDR3. Trimming cost V 6 bases and J 8 bases, with 19 bases left between them. Germline lookup yields CDR1 SNHLY and CDR2 FYNNEI. CDR3 in DNA: TGTGCCAGCAGATACCGCGGTGGAGTTGAAGGCTACACCTTC. Its protein is CASRYRGGVEGYTF.

Only a few counts were recorded for this clone. This chain joins TRBV6-5 and TRBJ2-7; 8 bases line up with TRBD1. V was clipped by 6 bases and J by 0 bases; unmatched bases: 4. In germline, CDR1 is MNHEY, CDR2 SVGAGI. The length of the CDR3 is 14 residues. As DNA, the CDR3 is TGTGCCAGCAGCCATACAGGGGGCTCCTACGAGCAGTACTTC. Protein: CASSHTGGSYEQYF.

The rearrangement links TRBV4-1 to TRBJ2-2; D uncertain. The CDR3 totals 14 residues. Between the trimmed V and J ends, which lost 2 bases and 6 bases, there was a span of 10 bases. Germline-derived CDR1 and CDR2 are MGHRA and YSYEKL. Written as DNA, the CDR3 is TGCGCCAGCAGCCAACAGGTCCAGTCCGGGGAGCTGTTTTTT. It specifies CASSQQVQSGELFF.

The V gene is TRBV7-2, the J gene TRBJ2-5; 8 bases map to TRBD2. Germline V CDR1 and CDR2: SGHTA, FQGNSA. Losses at the gene ends were 1 base for V and 5 bases for J; bases not matched to a gene: 6. The CDR3 spans 15 residues. Here the CDR3 DNA reads TGTGCCAGCAGCTTAGGACGGGGGGGCTCGGAGACCCAGTACTTC. It codes for CASSLGRGGSETQYF.